A single T cell receptor beta chain is shown here with its context. Its target is unknown. This sample is drawn from a study of CD8 T cells in Susac syndrome. Study outcomes and limitations: That the number of individuals in its TCR sequencing and HLA analysis was relatively small was acknowledged by the study.

An amount of RNA that ranged from roughly 0.5 to 1 ug was reverse transcribed with random hexamers. From the immunoSEQ multiplex PCR reads, TCRdb called clonotypes with MiXCR, one entry per CDR3 protein. The table has around 180,000 distinct CDR3 sequences, approximately 94% seen once. Germline V CDR1 and CDR2: SGHNT, YYREEE (reference sequence). CDR3 size: 13 residues. J gave up 8 bases and V 2 bases, and 2 bases lay outside the gene matches. Sequencing input: CD4+ T cells from PBMCs. This chain links TRBV5-4 with TRBJ2-1; 9 positions match TRBD1. The clonotype was recovered from a human donor with multiple sclerosis. The CDR3 nucleotides read TGTGCCAGCAGCTTACAGGGGGCTCATGAGCAGTTCTTC. Translation gives CASSLQGAHEQFF. Together with reference TRBV5-4 and TRBJ2-1, the CDR3 gives the full variable domain: ETGVTQSPTHLIKTRGQQVTLRCSSQSGHNTVSWYQQALGQGPQFIFQYYREEENGRGNFPPRFSGLQFPNYSSELNVNALELDDSALYLCASSLQGAHEQFFGPGTRLTVL.